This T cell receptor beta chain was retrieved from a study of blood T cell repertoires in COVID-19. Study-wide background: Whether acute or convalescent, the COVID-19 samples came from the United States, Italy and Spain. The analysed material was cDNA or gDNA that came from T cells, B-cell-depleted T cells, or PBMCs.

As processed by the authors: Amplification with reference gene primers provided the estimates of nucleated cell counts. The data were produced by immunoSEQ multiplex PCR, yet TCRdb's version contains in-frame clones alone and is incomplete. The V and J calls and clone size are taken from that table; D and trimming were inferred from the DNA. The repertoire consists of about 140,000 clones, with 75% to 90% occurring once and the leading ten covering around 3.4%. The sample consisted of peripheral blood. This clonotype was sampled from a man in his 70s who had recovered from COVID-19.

The CDR3 here is CASIWDFTYEQYF. CDR3 DNA sequence: TGTGCCAGCATATGGGACTTCACCTACGAGCAGTACTTC. V and J are TRBV2 and TRBJ2-7, with D possibly being TRBD2 (6 bases). Germline CDR1 SNHLY, CDR2 FYNNEI. The CDR3 covers 13 residues. Trimming took off 7 bases at V and 2 bases at J, with 12 bases between the two ends.